These T cell receptor beta chains were read from a single sample in a study of blood T cell repertoires in COVID-19. Profiling relied on immunoSEQ multiplex PCR, and the TCRdb table lists in-frame clones only, not all of them. The table includes about 140,000 clones, about 90% detected once. Sequencing was carried out using peripheral blood. The receptor source for this set is a woman aged 55-75 years with acute or convalescent COVID-19. CDR3s include the opening cysteine and the closing phenylalanine or tryptophan. Fields, in order: V gene, D gene, clone size, J gene, CDR3 DNA, CDR3 protein. The D gene is left open where the match is weak. A clone size is listed for some rows: how often the clone was seen (once, few, many), or a class if it is expanded.

>TRBV29-1|NA|NA|TRBJ2-7
TGCAGCTTCCAGGACGGGACCTACGAGCAGTACTTC
CSFQDGTYEQYF
>TRBV5-4|TRBD1|once|TRBJ2-7
TGTGCCAGCAGCGGCGGACAGGGGTACGAGCAGTACTTC
CASSGGQGYEQYF
>TRBV27|NA|NA|TRBJ1-6
TGTGCCAGCAGTTATCCACAAGAGACAGCGGGAAAATCCTATAATTCACCCCTCCACTTT
CASSYPQETAGKSYNSPLHF
>TRBV7-2|TRBD1|NA|TRBJ2-7
TGTGCCAGCAGCTACCAAGGGGGCAGGGGGCCAGGCGAGCAGTACTTC
CASSYQGGRGPGEQYF
>TRBV6-1|NA|NA|TRBJ2-6
TGTGCCAGCAGTGAAAACACCTCTGGGGCCAACGTCCTGACTTTC
CASSENTSGANVLTF
>TRBV7-2|NA|once|TRBJ2-7
TGTGCCAGCAGCTTAGGGTTATCCTCGGGGTACGAGCAGTACTTC
CASSLGLSSGYEQYF
>TRBV16|NA|NA|TRBJ2-7
TGTGCCAGCAGCCAATTCAGGCGAGCCTACGAGCAGTACTTC
CASSQFRRAYEQYF
>TRBV6-5|TRBD1|few|TRBJ1-1
TGTGCCAGCAGCTACAACCCGGGACAGGAAGCTTTCTTT
CASSYNPGQEAFF
>TRBV11-2|NA|once|TRBJ2-5
TGTGCCAGCAGCTTAGACCGGTCCGGGGAGTACTTC
CASSLDRSGEYF
>TRBV9|TRBD2|NA|TRBJ2-1
TGTGCCAGTTCTCCTGGCGGGGGACTGTCCTACAATGAGCAGTTCTTC
CASSPGGGLSYNEQFF